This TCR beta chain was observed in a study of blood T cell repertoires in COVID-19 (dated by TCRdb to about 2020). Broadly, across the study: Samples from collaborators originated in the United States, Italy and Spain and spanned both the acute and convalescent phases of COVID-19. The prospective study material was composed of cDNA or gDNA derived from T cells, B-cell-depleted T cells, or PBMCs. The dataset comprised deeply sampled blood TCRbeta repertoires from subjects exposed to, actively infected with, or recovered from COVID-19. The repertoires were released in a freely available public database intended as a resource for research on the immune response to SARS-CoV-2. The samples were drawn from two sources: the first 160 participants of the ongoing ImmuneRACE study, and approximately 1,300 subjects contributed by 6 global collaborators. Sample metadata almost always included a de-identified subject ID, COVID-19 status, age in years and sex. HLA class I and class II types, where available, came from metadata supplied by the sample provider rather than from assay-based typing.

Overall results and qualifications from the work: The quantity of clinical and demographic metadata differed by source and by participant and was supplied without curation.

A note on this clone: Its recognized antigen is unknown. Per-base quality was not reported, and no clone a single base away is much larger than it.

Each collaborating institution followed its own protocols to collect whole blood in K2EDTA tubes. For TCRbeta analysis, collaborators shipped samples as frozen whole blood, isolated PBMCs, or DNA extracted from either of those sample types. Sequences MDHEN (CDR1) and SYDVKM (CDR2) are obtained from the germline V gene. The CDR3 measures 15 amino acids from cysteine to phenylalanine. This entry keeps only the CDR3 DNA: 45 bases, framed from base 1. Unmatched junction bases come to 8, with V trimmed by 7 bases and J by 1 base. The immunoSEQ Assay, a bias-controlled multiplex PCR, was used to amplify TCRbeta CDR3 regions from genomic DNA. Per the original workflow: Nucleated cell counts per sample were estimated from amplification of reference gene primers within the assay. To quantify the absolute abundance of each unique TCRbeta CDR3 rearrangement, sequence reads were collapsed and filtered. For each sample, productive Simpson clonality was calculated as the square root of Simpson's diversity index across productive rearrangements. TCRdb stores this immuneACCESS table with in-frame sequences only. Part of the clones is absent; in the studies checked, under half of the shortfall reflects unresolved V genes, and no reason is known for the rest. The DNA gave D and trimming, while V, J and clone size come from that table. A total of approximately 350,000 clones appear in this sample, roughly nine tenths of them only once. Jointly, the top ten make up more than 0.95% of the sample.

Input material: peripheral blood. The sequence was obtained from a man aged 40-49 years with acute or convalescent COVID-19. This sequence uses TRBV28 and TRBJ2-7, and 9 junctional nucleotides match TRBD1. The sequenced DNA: TGTGCCAGCACCCTACTACAGGGGGCGTCCTACGAGCAGTACTTC. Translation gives CASTLLQGASYEQYF.